This T cell receptor beta chain was sequenced in a study of T cell repertoires in cytomegalovirus infection. Via MiXCR, TCRdb re-called the reads, giving one row per CDR3 protein. The sample has roughly 130,000 distinct CDR3 sequences; approximately 9.2% are singletons. Many counts were recorded for this clonotype. There are 14 residues in the CDR3. V was pared by 2 bases and J by 6 bases, with 11 bases between. Germline V gene data show CDR1 as SGHTA and CDR2 as FQGNSA. This receptor was identified in a human donor in good health (CMV status not recorded). Some clones in this sample may be carry-over from other donors' samples. This chain connects TRBV7-2 to TRBJ2-1; the D gene is possibly TRBD1 (6 bases). Sequencing was performed on PBMCs. The CDR3, as DNA: TGTGCCAGCAGCTTACACCCCAGGGGCAATGAGCAGTTCTTC. It is translated as CASSLHPRGNEQFF.